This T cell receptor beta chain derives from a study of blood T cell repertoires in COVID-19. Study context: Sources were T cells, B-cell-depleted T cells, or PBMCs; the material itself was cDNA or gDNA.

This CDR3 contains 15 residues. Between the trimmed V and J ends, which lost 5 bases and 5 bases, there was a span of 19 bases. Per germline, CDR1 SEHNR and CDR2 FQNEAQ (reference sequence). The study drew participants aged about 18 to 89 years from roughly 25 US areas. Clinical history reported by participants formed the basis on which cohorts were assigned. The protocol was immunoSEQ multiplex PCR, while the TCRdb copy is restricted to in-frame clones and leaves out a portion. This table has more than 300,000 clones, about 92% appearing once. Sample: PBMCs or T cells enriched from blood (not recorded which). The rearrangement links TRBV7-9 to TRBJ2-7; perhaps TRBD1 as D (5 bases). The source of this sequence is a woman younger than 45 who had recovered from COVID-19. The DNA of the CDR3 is TGTGCCAGCAGCCTAAGTGGGCAGGGTGTGGACGAGCAGTACTTC. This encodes CASSLSGQGVDEQYF.